This T cell receptor (beta chain) emerged from a study of blood T cell repertoires in COVID-19. Study background: Both acute and convalescent COVID-19 samples were obtained from the United States, Italy and Spain.

Enrolled through a virtual design, the participants were between roughly 18 and 90 years of age and came from some 26 US areas. Allocation to cohorts depended on clinical history reported by the participants. What the recovered Cohort 3 donors had was two negative PCRs, clearance, or symptom resolution. Germline V gene lookup returns CDR1 ENHRY and CDR2 SYGVKD. V lost 6 bases to trimming and J lost 10 bases, with 16 bases between them. This CDR3 is built from 14 residues. Using immunoSEQ multiplex PCR, the repertoire was profiled, and TCRdb retains in-frame clones only, with some absent. The sample includes about 130,000 clones, 65% to 90% of them seen just once.

Sequencing was carried out using PBMCs or T cells enriched from blood (not recorded which). The chain uses TRBV10-3 and TRBJ1-6; D gene unclear. This TCR was recovered from a woman aged 50 to 65 who had recovered from COVID-19. The CDR3 nucleotides read TGTGCCATCAGCGCGGGCCTTGGGGAATCACCCCTCCACTTT. It yields the protein CAISAGLGESPLHF.